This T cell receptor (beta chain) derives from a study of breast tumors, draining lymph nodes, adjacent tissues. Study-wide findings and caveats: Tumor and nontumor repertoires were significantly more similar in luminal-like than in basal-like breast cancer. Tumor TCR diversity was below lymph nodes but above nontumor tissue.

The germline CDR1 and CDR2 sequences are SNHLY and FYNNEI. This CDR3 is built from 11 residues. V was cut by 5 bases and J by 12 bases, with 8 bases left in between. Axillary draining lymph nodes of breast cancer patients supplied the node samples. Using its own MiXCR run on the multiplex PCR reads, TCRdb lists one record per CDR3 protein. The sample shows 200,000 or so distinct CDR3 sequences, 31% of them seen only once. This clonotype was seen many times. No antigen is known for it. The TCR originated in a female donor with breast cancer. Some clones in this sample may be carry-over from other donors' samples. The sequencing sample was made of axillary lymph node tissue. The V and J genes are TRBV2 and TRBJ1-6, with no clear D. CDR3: CASSRPGPLHF. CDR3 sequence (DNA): TGTGCCAGCAGTCGACCGGGACCCCTCCACTTT.